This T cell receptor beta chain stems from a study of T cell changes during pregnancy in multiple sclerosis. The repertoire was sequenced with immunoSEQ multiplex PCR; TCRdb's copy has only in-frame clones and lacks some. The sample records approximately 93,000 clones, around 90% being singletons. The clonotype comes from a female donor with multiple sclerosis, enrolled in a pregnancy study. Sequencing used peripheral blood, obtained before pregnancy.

The DNA for the CDR3 is TGTGCCAGCAGTCCCTTGCGCGGGGGGGCAAAGACCCAGTACTTC. This encodes CASSPLRGGAKTQYF. The chain joins TRBV13 to TRBJ2-5, with TRBD2 matching over 9 bases. CDR1 and CDR2 from the germline V gene are PRHDT and FYEKMQ (reference sequence). Unmatched junction bases numbered 11, after V lost 6 bases and J lost 6 bases. The CDR3 length is 15 residues.